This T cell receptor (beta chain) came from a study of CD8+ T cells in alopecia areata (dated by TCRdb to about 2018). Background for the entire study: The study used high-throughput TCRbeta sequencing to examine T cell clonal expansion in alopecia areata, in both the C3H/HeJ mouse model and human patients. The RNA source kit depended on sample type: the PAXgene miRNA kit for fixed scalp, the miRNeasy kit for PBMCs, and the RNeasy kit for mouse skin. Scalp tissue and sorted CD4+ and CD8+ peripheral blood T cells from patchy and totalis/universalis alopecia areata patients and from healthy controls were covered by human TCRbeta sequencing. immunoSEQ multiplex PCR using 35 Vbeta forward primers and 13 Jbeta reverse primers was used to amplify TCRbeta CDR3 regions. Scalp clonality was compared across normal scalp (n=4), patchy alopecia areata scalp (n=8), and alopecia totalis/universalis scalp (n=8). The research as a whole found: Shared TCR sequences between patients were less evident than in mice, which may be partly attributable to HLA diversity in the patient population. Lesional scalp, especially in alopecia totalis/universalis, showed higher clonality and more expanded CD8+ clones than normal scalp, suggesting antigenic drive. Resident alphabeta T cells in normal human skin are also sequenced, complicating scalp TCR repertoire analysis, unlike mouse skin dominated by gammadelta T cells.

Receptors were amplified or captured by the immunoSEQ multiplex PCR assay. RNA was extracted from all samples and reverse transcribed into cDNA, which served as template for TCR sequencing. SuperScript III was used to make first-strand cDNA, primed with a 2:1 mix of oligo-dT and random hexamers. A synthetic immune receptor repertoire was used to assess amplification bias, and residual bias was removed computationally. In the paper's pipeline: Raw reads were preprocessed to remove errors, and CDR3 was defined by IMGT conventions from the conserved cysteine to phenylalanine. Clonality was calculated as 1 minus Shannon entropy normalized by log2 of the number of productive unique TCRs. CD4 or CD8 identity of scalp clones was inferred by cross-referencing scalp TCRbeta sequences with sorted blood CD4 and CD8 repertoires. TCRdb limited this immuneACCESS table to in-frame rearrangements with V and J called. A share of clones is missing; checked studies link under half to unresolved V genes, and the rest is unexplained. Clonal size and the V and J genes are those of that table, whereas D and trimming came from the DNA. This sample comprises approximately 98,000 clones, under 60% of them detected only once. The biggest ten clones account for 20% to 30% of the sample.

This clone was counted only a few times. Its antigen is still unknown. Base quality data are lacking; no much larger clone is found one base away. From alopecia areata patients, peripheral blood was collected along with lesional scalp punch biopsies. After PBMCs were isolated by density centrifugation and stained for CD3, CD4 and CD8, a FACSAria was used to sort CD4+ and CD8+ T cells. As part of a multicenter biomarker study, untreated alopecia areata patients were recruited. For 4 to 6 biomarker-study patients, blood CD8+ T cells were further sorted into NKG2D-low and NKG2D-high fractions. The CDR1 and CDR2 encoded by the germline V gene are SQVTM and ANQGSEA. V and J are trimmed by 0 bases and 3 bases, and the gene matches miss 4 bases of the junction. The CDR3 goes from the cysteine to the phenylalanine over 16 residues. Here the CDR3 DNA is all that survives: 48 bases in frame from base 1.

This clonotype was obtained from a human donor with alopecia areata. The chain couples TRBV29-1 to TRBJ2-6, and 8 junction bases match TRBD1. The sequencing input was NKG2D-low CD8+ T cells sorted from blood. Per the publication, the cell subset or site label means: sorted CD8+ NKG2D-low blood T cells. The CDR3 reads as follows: CSVEEIRGRGANVLTF. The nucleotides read TGCAGCGTTGAAGAAATCAGGGGGCGTGGGGCCAACGTCCTGACTTTC.